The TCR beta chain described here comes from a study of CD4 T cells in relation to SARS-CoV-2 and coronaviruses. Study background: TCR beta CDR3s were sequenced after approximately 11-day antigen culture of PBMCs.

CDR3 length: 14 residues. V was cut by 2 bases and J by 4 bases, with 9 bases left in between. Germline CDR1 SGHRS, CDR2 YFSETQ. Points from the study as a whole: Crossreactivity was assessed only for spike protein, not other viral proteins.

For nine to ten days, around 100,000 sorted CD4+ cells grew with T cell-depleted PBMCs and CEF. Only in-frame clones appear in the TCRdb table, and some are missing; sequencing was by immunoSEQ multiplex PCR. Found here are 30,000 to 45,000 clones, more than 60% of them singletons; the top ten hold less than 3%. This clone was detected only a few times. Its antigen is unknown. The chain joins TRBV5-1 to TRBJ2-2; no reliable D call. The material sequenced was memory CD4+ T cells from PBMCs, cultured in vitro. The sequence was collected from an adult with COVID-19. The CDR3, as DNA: TGCGCCAGCAGCTTTATGGGGTTCACCGGGGAGCTGTTTTTT. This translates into CASSFMGFTGELFF.